A few counts support the clone carrying this T cell receptor beta chain. Its antigen is currently unknown. The data are from a study of T-cell memory formation after mild COVID-19. Study overall: The two donors had largely donor-specific TCR clusters. Study-level points and caveats: Balance between CD4 and CD8 was seen in clones contracting day 15 to 85, and a CD4+ lean was seen in later expanders. Largely, contracting CD4+ clones fell within CM and EM, and contracting CD8+ clones within EMRA.

TCRdb independently ran MiXCR on the 5' RACE reads; one entry per CDR3 protein. This table has over 55,000 distinct CDR3 sequences, 8% to 9.5% appearing once. The CDR3 consists of 14 residues. V lost 4 bases, J lost 6 bases, and 3 bases stayed unmatched. CDR1 and CDR2 from the germline V gene are ENHRY and SYGVKD. The sequenced sample was PBMCs or a T cell subset sorted from them (not recorded which). The gene calls are TRBV10-3 and TRBJ2-3; 11 nucleotides align to TRBD2. This sequence originates from a man between 18 and 29 years old who had mild COVID-19 (a few samples of this study predate the infection). Cell type and time point are not known. The CDR3 reads CAISGSGGADTQYF. The CDR3 region has the DNA TGTGCCATCAGTGGTAGCGGGGGGGCGGATACGCAGTATTTT.